These 18 T cell receptor beta chains were all obtained from the same sample, sequenced in a study of blood T cell repertoires in COVID-19. The protocol was immunoSEQ multiplex PCR, while the TCRdb copy is restricted to in-frame clones and leaves out a portion. The table includes around 180,000 clones, about four fifths detected once. The specimen was peripheral blood. The source is a human donor in a cohort sampled during active COVID-19.

The V and J genes are TRBV4-1 and TRBJ1-1, with D tentatively TRBD1 (6 bases). V lost 0 bases to trimming and J lost 3 bases, with 11 bases between them. CDR1 is MGHRA and CDR2 is YSYEKL in the germline V gene. CDR3 length: 15 amino acids. The CDR3 coding sequence is TGCGCCAGCAGCCAAGATCCAGGGGCGGACACTGAAGCTTTCTTT. It codes for CASSQDPGADTEAFF.

The rearrangement links TRBV7-9 to TRBJ2-6, with D possibly being TRBD2 (6 bases). This CDR3 comprises 16 residues. V was shortened by 4 bases and J by 2 bases, with 12 bases between the two germline ends. Germline CDR1 and CDR2: SEHNR and FQNEAQ (reference sequence). CDR3 in amino acids: CASSSSPGAGANVLTF. The CDR3 coding sequence is TGTGCCAGCAGCTCATCCCCGGGGGCTGGGGCCAACGTCCTGACTTTC.

The chain links TRBV6-2 or TRBV6-3 to TRBJ2-7, with D possibly matching TRBD2 (5 bases). Looked up from germline, CDR1 is MNHEY and CDR2 is SVGEGT. The CDR3 contains 14 residues. Trimming left V 3 bases short and J 7 bases short, with 16 bases between. The CDR3 is CASSYRAMRREQYF. CDR3 DNA: TGTGCCAGCAGTTATAGAGCAATGAGGAGGGAGCAGTACTTC.

V is TRBV5-4 and J is TRBJ1-4; possible D gene TRBD1, 6 bases. The V and J ends lost 1 base and 1 base respectively, with 11 bases between them. Germline-derived CDR1 and CDR2 are SGHNT and YYREEE (reference sequence). The CDR3 runs to 16 residues. CDR3 sequence reads: CASSLQGSVTNEKLFF. In DNA, the CDR3 is TGTGCCAGCAGCTTGCAGGGGTCGGTAACTAATGAAAAACTGTTTTTT.

The chain employs TRBV11-2 and TRBJ1-1, with 7 bases identical to TRBD1. The germline V gene has CDR1 SGHAT and CDR2 FQNNGV. The CDR3 runs 13 residues. Unmatched junction bases numbered 6, after V lost 5 bases and J lost 6 bases. CDR3 region: CASSTQGISEAFF. The DNA of the CDR3 is TGTGCCAGCAGCACACAGGGGATCTCTGAAGCTTTCTTT.

The gene calls are TRBV6-5 and TRBJ1-1; 9 bases align to TRBD1. The CDR3 contains 15 residues. Germline lookup yields CDR1 MNHEY and CDR2 SVGAGI. Trimming took 5 bases from V and 0 from J; bases not matched to a gene: 4. Here the CDR3 DNA reads TGTGCCAGCAGTAAACAGGGGGCAATGAACACTGAAGCTTTCTTT. Its translation is CASSKQGAMNTEAFF.

The chain has TRBV19 and TRBJ1-1; maybe TRBD1 (5 bases). V lost 4 bases and J lost 0, with 15 bases in between. The CDR3 loop spans 16 amino acids. Germline V lookup: CDR1 LNHDA, CDR2 SQIVND (reference sequence). The DNA of the CDR3 is TGTGCCAGTAGTAGACGACAGAGTGGGTTGAACACTGAAGCTTTCTTT. Protein product: CASSRRQSGLNTEAFF.

The chain combines TRBV10-3 with TRBJ1-3, with D possibly TRBD1 on 5 matching bases. CDR3 length: 15 amino acids. Germline CDR1 is ENHRY and CDR2 is SYGVKD. V dropped 4 bases and J dropped 2 bases, with 12 bases sitting between them. CDR3 DNA: TGTGCCATCAGTGTGGGGGGGGGAACTGGAAACACCATATATTTT. The encoded protein is CAISVGGGTGNTIYF.

There are a few counts of this clone. The chain links TRBV7-9 to TRBJ2-7; TRBD1 might be the D (6 bases). Trimming removed 1 base at V and 7 bases at J, with 14 bases between. The CDR3 consists of 14 residues. Germline CDR1 reads SEHNR; CDR2 reads FQNEAQ (reference sequence). Here the CDR3 DNA reads TGTGCCAGCAGCTTAGGGAATCGGGACAAAGAGCAGTACTTC. Protein product: CASSLGNRDKEQYF.

This clone was detected only once. The chain combines TRBV21-1 with TRBJ2-4; the table gives TRBD2 as D, unverified against the DNA. TRBV21-1 is marked as a pseudogene. The CDR3 sequence is 16 residues long. In DNA form, the CDR3 reads TGTGCCAGCAGCACCTCTAGCGGTCTAGCCAAAAACATTCAGTACTTC. Its protein product is CASSTSSGLAKNIQYF.

The rearrangement uses TRBV6-5 and TRBJ2-7; 8 nucleotides match TRBD1. The CDR3 runs 15 residues. The germline V gene has CDR1 MNHEY and CDR2 SVGAGI. J was trimmed by 2 bases and V by 0 bases; bases with no gene match: 3. The CDR3 bases are TGTGCCAGCAGTTACTCTGGACAGGGCACCTACGAGCAGTACTTC. Translating it yields CASSYSGQGTYEQYF.

The chain links TRBV11-3 to TRBJ2-1, with 9 bases lining up with TRBD1. This CDR3 region has 15 residues. Trimming removed 5 bases from V and 4 bases from J; junction bases left unmatched: 6. Per the germline V gene, CDR1 is SGHNT and CDR2 is YENEEA. The CDR3 DNA reads TGTGCCAGCAGCCTCAGGACAGGGGATTACAATGAGCAGTTCTTC. Translating gives CASSLRTGDYNEQFF.

The chain uses TRBV6-1 and TRBJ1-2; 7 nucleotides line up with TRBD1. Germline V gene sequence: CDR1 MNHNS, CDR2 SASEGT. V lost 2 bases to trimming and J lost 2 bases; unmatched junction nucleotides: 5. The length of the CDR3 is 15 residues. CDR3 in DNA: TGTGCCAGCAGTGAAAGAAGGGGGCCGAACTATGGCTACACCTTC. Protein sequence: CASSERRGPNYGYTF.

The chain couples TRBV5-6 to TRBJ2-1; D may be TRBD2 (7 bases). The CDR3 is made up of 13 amino acids. V was clipped by 1 base and J by 15 bases, with 17 bases between them. Germline CDR1 reads SGHDT; CDR2 reads YYEEEE. CDR3 sequence (DNA): TGTGCCAGCAGCTTGAGGGGGGGTGCCATGAGGTTCTTC. Protein product: CASSLRGGAMRFF.

This clone was detected once. The V and J genes are TRBV4-1 and TRBJ2-1; 8 nucleotides agree with TRBD2. In germline, CDR1 is MGHRA, CDR2 YSYEKL. This CDR3 is 17 amino acids long. V shed 0 bases, J shed 8 bases, and the junction held 12 bases outside the gene matches. DNA for the CDR3: TGCGCCAGCAGCCAAGACTCCTTAGCGGGGAGAAACGATGAGCAGTTCTTC. Translating gives CASSQDSLAGRNDEQFF.

The chain couples TRBV4-1 to TRBJ2-5; 9 positions match TRBD2. CDR1 and CDR2 from the germline V gene are MGHRA and YSYEKL. V gave up 3 bases and J gave up 4 bases; unmatched junction bases: 9. There are 16 residues in the CDR3. The DNA of the CDR3 is TGCGCCAGCAGCCACAACCCAAGCGGGGGGTTAGAGACCCAGTACTTC. Translated: CASSHNPSGGLETQYF.

The gene calls are TRBV6-5 and TRBJ1-4; no definite D call. The CDR3 extends over 13 amino acids. The V gene's germline CDR1 is MNHEY and CDR2 SVGAGI. Trimming stripped 0 bases from V and 8 bases from J, with 7 bases between. The CDR3 loop is CASSYSPREKLFF. In nucleotides, the CDR3 is TGTGCCAGCAGTTACTCTCCCCGGGAAAAACTGTTTTTT.

The rearrangement links TRBV2 to TRBJ2-1, with TRBD2 matching 11 bases. The CDR3 is 13 residues long. CDR1 and CDR2 from the germline V gene are SNHLY and FYNNEI. After removal of 8 bases from V and 5 bases from J, the junction contained 2 bases not matched to a gene. CDR3 residues: CASLLAGDNEQFF. The CDR3 bases are TGTGCCAGCCTACTAGCGGGGGACAATGAGCAGTTCTTC.